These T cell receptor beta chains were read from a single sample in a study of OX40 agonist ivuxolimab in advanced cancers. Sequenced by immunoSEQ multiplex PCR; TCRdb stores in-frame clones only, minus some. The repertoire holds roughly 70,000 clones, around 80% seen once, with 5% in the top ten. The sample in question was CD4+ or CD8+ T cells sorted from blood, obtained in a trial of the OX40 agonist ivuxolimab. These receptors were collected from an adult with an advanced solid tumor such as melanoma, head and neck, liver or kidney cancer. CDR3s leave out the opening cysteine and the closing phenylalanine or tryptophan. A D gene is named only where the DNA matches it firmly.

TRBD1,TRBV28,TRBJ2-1,ASSLDRTGGYNEQF
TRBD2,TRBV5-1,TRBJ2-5,ASSLMGLAGAGETQY
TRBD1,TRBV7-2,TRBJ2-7,ASSRAGQGAFYEQY
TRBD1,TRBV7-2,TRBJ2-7,ASRPRDRAYEQY
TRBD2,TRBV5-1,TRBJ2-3,ASSLQASGDTQY
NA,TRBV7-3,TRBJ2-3,ASSIPGTDTQY
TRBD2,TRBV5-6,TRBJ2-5,ASREAGDGETQY
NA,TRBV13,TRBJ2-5,ASSPPGDQETQY
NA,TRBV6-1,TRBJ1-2,ASSEGEGGYGYT
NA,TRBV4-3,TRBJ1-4,ASSPSTQAGTNEKLF
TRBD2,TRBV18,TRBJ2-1,ASSPSGGYNEQF
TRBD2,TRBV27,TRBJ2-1,ASSSFSSGAF
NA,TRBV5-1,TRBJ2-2,ASSLGNAGLTGELF
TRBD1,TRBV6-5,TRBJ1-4,ASSPLQGVNEKLF
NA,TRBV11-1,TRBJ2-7,ASSFGDPVTYEQY
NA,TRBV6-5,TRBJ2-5,ASSYFPGRETQY
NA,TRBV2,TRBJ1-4,ASTPRGSPKLF
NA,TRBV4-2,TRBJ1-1,ASSQEVALDRRTEAF
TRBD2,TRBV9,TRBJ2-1,ASARLAGDYNEQF
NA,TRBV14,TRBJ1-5,ASSHGNQPQH
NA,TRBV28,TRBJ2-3,ASSFRGRTDTQY
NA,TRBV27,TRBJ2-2,ASSALPGATDTGELF
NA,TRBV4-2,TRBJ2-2,ASSQVTGELF
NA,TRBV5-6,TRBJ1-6,ASSSGQGDSYNSPLH
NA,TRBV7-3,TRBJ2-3,ASSFARSDTQY
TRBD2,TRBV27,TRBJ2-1,ATRPSGYNEQF
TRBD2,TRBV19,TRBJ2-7,ASSSAGGGYEQY
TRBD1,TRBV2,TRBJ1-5,ASREAGTGGPRNQPQH
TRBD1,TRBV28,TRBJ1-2,ASSLSRTGVDGYT
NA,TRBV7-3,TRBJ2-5,ASSLNGDRETQY
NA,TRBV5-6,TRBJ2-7,ASSWQGYEQY
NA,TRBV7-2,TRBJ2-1,ASSLGAGNEQF
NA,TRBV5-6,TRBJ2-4,ASSLRGARDIQY
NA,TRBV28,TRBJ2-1,ASSSSGASSYNEQF
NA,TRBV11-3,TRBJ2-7,ASSLSVHPSYEQY
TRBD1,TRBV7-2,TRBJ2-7,ASSFMTGEFEQY
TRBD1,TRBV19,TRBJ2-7,ASSMVGRGLHEQY
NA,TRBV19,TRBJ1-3,ASSISDGSSGNTIY
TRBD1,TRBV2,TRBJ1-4,ASKEGRGREKLF
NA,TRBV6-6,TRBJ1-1,ASKLLGGNTEAF
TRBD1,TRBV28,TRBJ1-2,ASSKQGALYGYT
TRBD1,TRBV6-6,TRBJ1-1,ASSTGGPFEAF
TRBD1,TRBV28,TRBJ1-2,ASGGGQGRYGYT
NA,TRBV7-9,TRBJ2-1,ASSPYGRDSYNEQF
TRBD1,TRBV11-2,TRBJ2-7,ASSFGQDLSYEQY
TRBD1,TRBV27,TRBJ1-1,ASSWGQGPNTEAF
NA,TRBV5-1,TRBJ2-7,ASSLGQGLYEQY
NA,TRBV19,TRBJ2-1,ASSMAGGGNSYNEQF
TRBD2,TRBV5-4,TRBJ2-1,ASSVRLAGGAYNEQF
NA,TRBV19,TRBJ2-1,ASSTSLLENEQF
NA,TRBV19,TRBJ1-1,ASSLGRPMNTEAF
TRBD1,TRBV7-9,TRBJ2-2,ASSGQGALGELF
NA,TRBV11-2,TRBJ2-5,ASSLGQTEETQY
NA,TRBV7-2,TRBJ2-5,ASSRWGAIGQGQETQY
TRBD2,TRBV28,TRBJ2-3,ASSRSGRATDTQY
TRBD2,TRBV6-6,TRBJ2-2,ASIREVHTGELF
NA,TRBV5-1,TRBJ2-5,ASSLASEETQY
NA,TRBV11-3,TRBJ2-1,ASSSISHEQF
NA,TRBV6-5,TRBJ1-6,ASSSPNSPLH
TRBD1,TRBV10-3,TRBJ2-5,AIRQGQETQY